Listed below are T cell receptor beta chains from one sample, sequenced in a study of T cell responses to AZD1222 COVID-19 vaccine. Here immunoSEQ multiplex PCR was the method, and the copy in TCRdb shows in-frame clones only, minus some. The sample shows just over 95,000 clones, about 89% of them seen only once. The material was peripheral blood, obtained on day 0 of AZD1222 vaccination. All receptors derive from an adult in good health. The CDR3 runs from the conserved cysteine through the conserved F or W. Each record gives: J gene, V gene, clone size, CDR3 protein. Clone size, where shown, is once, few, many, or a class for clones that have expanded.

TRBJ2-5 TRBV27 . CASSYDYEETQYF
TRBJ1-2 TRBV28 . CASSFQSGYTF
TRBJ1-2 TRBV30 . CAWSAGQPGSYGYTF
TRBJ2-7 TRBV9 . CASSVATGASYEQYF
TRBJ2-1 TRBV27 . CASTPGGNEQFF
TRBJ2-7 TRBV11-2 . CASSLHRTSYEQYF
TRBJ2-1 TRBV5-4 . CASSRGGRGHGSYNEQFF
TRBJ1-3 TRBV30 . CAWSVKGSGNTIYF
TRBJ2-3 TRBV5-6 . CASSLRRGLSTDTQYF
TRBJ2-3 TRBV30 . CAWTSFPKVGTDTQYF
TRBJ1-2 TRBV2 . CASGQLNYGYTF
TRBJ2-7 TRBV13 . CASSATTSVGGEQYF
TRBJ1-1 TRBV3-1/TRBV3-2 few CASSQGGRGEAFF
TRBJ2-3 TRBV29-1 . CSSPPPGLAGGPDTQYF
TRBJ1-6 TRBV30 once CAWSVSGRGTLHF
TRBJ1-2 TRBV10-3 once CAIRGRLYGYTF